The 20 T cell receptor beta chains in this list originate from one sample, sequenced in a study of blood T cell repertoires in COVID-19. This table comes from immunoSEQ multiplex PCR, and its TCRdb copy is limited to in-frame clones, with some not included. The sample has approximately 340,000 clones; approximately 93% are singletons. The sequencing input was PBMCs or T cells enriched from blood (not recorded which). Receptors originate from a woman in her thirties or forties who had been exposed to COVID-19.

The V call is TRBV10-3, the J call TRBJ2-7; TRBD1 aligns across 10 bases. Germline-derived CDR1 and CDR2 are ENHRY and SYGVKD. This CDR3 has 14 residues. With 4 bases clipped from V and 7 bases from J, the junction kept 7 bases outside the gene matches. DNA of the CDR3: TGTGCCATCAGTGGCGGACAGGGGGAAGGAGAGCAGTACTTC. Translated, it gives CAISGGQGEGEQYF.

The chain employs TRBV7-3 and TRBJ2-2; TRBD1 matches 8 bases. V lost 1 base, J lost 4 bases, and 5 bases stayed unmatched. The CDR3 runs to 16 residues. Germline-derived CDR1 and CDR2 are SGHTA and FQGTGA. The CDR3 reads CASSLKARGRTGELFF. The CDR3, as DNA: TGTGCCAGCAGCTTAAAAGCCAGGGGGCGCACCGGGGAGCTGTTTTTT.

V is TRBV24-1 and J is TRBJ2-5; 10 bases are shared with TRBD1. Germline V gene data show CDR1 as KGHDR and CDR2 as SFDVKD. This CDR3 contains 15 residues. J lost 3 bases, V lost 0 bases, and 0 bases had no gene match. This CDR3 is CATSDLGTGEETQYF. The CDR3 nucleotides are TGTGCCACCAGTGATTTGGGGACAGGGGAAGAGACCCAGTACTTC.

This clone was found once. This rearrangement joins TRBV2 to TRBJ1-1; D unresolved. Trimming stripped 1 base from V and 1 base from J, with 7 bases between. The CDR3 sequence is 14 residues long. Germline V lookup: CDR1 SNHLY, CDR2 FYNNEI. For the CDR3, the DNA is TGTGCCAGCAGTGAAGGACGAGGGAACACTGAAGCTTTCTTT. The encoded protein is CASSEGRGNTEAFF.

This sequence joins TRBV6-2 or TRBV6-3 and TRBJ1-1; TRBD1 matches at 8 bases. The length of the CDR3 is 18 residues. The ends lost 0 bases at V and 2 bases at J; junction bases unmatched: 11. In germline, CDR1 is MNHEY, CDR2 SVGEGT. CDR3 region: CASSYSSTGVGLNTEAFF. For the CDR3, the DNA is TGTGCCAGCAGTTACTCGTCGACAGGGGTCGGTTTAAACACTGAAGCTTTCTTT.

About this clone: Within the sample, other DNA sequences also encode this same CDR3. The chain has TRBV30 and TRBJ2-7; 11 bases fit TRBD1. V lost 5 bases and J lost 4; bases outside the gene matches: 4. There are 13 residues in the CDR3. CDR1 GTSNPN and CDR2 SVGIG come from the germline V gene (reference sequence). CDR3: CAWDRDRGYEQYF. DNA for the CDR3: TGTGCCTGGGACCGGGACAGGGGGTACGAGCAGTACTTC.

This sequence joins TRBV30 and TRBJ1-2, with D perhaps matching TRBD1 (5 bases). The CDR3 contains 13 residues. V was shortened by 2 bases and J by 6 bases, with 13 bases between the two germline ends. Germline CDR1 GTSNPN, CDR2 SVGIG (reference sequence). CDR3 coding DNA: TGTGCCTGGAGTACAGGAAATCTCAATGGCTACACCTTC. Translating gives CAWSTGNLNGYTF.

The J gene is TRBJ1-1, the V gene TRBV20-1; possibly TRBD1 for D (6 bases). Looked up from germline, CDR1 is DFQATT and CDR2 is SNEGSKA (reference sequence). The length of the CDR3 is 16 residues. Trimming took 3 bases from V and 6 from J, leaving 23 bases between them. The CDR3 loop reads CSASRGIGSKVPEAFF. The DNA of the CDR3 is TGCAGTGCTAGTAGGGGGATTGGGTCAAAAGTACCTGAAGCTTTCTTT.

The count of this clone is one. The J gene is TRBJ2-1, the V gene TRBV12-3 or TRBV12-4, with D possibly TRBD2 on 5 matching bases. The CDR3 is 13 residues long. Between the trimmed V and J ends, which lost 7 bases and 4 bases, there was a span of 11 bases. This CDR3 reads CASKEAVYNEQFF. The CDR3 coding sequence is TGTGCCAGCAAGGAGGCAGTATACAATGAGCAGTTCTTC.

This rearrangement joins TRBV12-3 or TRBV12-4 to TRBJ1-2; 7 bases are a match to TRBD1. Trimming at V came to 5 bases and at J to 5 bases, leaving 5 bases not matched to a gene. The CDR3 extends over 13 amino acids. The CDR3 DNA sequence: TGTGCCAGCAGTGTGGACAGGTATTATGGCTACACCTTC. Its protein product is CASSVDRYYGYTF.

The CDR3: CASTPTGVNGYTF. The CDR3 coding sequence is TGTGCCAGCACCCCGACAGGCGTGAATGGCTACACCTTC. The chain combines TRBV28 with TRBJ1-2, with D perhaps matching TRBD1 (6 bases). CDR1 MDHEN and CDR2 SYDVKM come from the germline V gene. Trimming shortened V by 7 bases and J by 6 bases, and 15 bases separated the two germline ends. The CDR3 has 13 amino acids.

The chain couples TRBV7-9 to TRBJ1-4, with no clear D. The germline CDR1 and CDR2 sequences are SEHNR and FQNEAQ (reference sequence). This CDR3 has 15 amino acids. Trimming removed 1 base from V and 14 bases from J, with 20 bases in between. DNA for the CDR3: TGTGCCAGCAGCTTAGTGAGACTGGCCCCCGACGGGCTGTTTTTT. This encodes CASSLVRLAPDGLFF.

This clone was observed once. CDR3 sequence reads: CASSTRTGEDEQFF. The CDR3 nucleotides are TGTGCCAGCAGCACCCGGACAGGGGAGGATGAGCAGTTCTTC. J is TRBJ2-1 and V is TRBV7-9; the match to TRBD1 covers 9 bases. There are 14 residues in the CDR3. V lost 5 bases to trimming and J lost 8 bases; unmatched junction nucleotides: 7. Looked up from germline, CDR1 is SEHNR and CDR2 is FQNEAQ (reference sequence).

The chain combines TRBV19 with TRBJ1-2; a possible D gene is TRBD1 (5 bases). The CDR3 totals 13 residues. Trimming cost V 1 base and J 6 bases, with 9 bases left between them. Germline V CDR1 and CDR2: LNHDA, SQIVND (reference sequence). CDR3 amino acids: CASSIGQGNGYTF. CDR3 coding DNA: TGTGCCAGTAGTATAGGGCAGGGTAATGGCTACACCTTC. Full variable domain (outside the CDR3, taken from reference TRBV19 and TRBJ1-2): DGGITQSPKYLFRKEGQNVTLSCEQNLNHDAMYWYRQDPGQGLRLIYYSQIVNDFQKGDIAEGYSVSREKKESFPLTVTSAQKNPTAFYLCASSIGQGNGYTFGSGTRLTVV.

This chain links TRBV7-6 with TRBJ2-3; TRBD1 agrees at 8 bases. Trimming removed 1 base from V and 1 base from J; junction bases left unmatched: 4. Germline V lookup: CDR1 SGHVS, CDR2 FNYEAQ. There are 16 residues in the CDR3. Here the CDR3 reads CASSLGWGQGTDTQYF. The DNA of the CDR3 is TGTGCCAGCAGCTTAGGTTGGGGACAGGGCACAGATACGCAGTATTTT.

The rearrangement joins TRBV5-1 to TRBJ1-1; the D gene is possibly TRBD1 (6 bases). This CDR3 spans 13 amino acids. Germline V gene lookup returns CDR1 SGHRS and CDR2 YFSETQ. Trimming removed 2 bases from V and 5 bases from J, with 10 bases in between. CDR3 nucleotide sequence: TGCGCCAGCAGCTTTTCAGGGGTTACTGAAGCTTTCTTT. Protein: CASSFSGVTEAFF.

The rearrangement joins TRBV6-1 to TRBJ1-1; possibly TRBD1 for D (5 bases). The V gene's germline CDR1 is MNHNS and CDR2 SASEGT. This CDR3 has 15 amino acids. Between the trimmed V and J ends, which lost 1 base and 1 base, there was a span of 10 bases. CDR3 loop: CASSEVGARNTEAFF. CDR3 in DNA: TGTGCCAGCAGTGAAGTTGGGGCTAGGAACACTGAAGCTTTCTTT.

The chain joins TRBV11-2 to TRBJ2-7; D not certain. The CDR3 totals 13 residues. V was trimmed by 6 bases and J by 4 bases, leaving 13 bases between them. Germline CDR1 SGHAT, CDR2 FQNNGV. The CDR3: CASRLPPLYEQYF. In nucleotides, the CDR3 is TGTGCCAGCAGACTACCCCCTCTTTACGAGCAGTACTTC.

In this sample, this clone turned up once. The gene calls are TRBV7-9 and TRBJ1-2, with 8 bases fitting TRBD1. This CDR3 has 12 amino acids. Germline V gene data show CDR1 as SEHNR and CDR2 as FQNEAQ (reference sequence). With 4 bases clipped from V and 7 bases from J, the junction kept 2 bases outside the gene matches. Here the CDR3 DNA reads TGTGCCAGCAGCTCGACAGGGGTTGGCTACACCTTC. It is translated as CASSSTGVGYTF.

This sequence joins TRBV6-5 and TRBJ1-2; 7 positions agree with TRBD1. The CDR3 contains 14 residues. V trimming: 7 bases; J trimming: 7 bases; junction bases outside the gene matches: 12. The germline V gene encodes CDR1 MNHEY and CDR2 SVGAGI. The CDR3 bases are TGTGCCAGCACACGGACAGGTTCAAATGTTGGCTACACCTTC. It is translated as CASTRTGSNVGYTF.